This TCR beta chain emerged from a study of blood T cells in healthy people across ages. The second PCR ran about 6 to 12 cycles with a sample-barcoded 5' primer and J-beta primers. MiXCR, run by TCRdb on the 5' RACE reads, gives a single entry per CDR3 protein. The sample lists fewer than 950,000 distinct CDR3 sequences; about 34% were seen once. The V gene's germline CDR1 is LGHNA and CDR2 YNFKEQ. The CDR3 is 15 amino acids. The J segment lost 1 base and the V segment lost 3 bases, leaving 5 bases of the junction unmatched. Peripheral blood, roughly 9.1 milliliters per donor, was collected. Each sample yielded at least 6 million isolated PBMCs. Total RNA was extracted at no less than 6 micrograms per sample. The count of this clonotype is one. Its antigen is not identified. Study-level results: Observed TCR beta diversity per million T cells went down as age went up. This fall followed a roughly linear course with age.

The receptor was isolated from a man aged 18-30 years in good health. This chain uses TRBV4-2 with TRBJ1-1; 7 bases match TRBD1. The sequenced sample was blood. The CDR3 DNA sequence: TGTGCCAGCAGCCAGGGTCAGGGGGGGAACACTGAAGCTTTCTTT. Translating it yields CASSQGQGGNTEAFF.